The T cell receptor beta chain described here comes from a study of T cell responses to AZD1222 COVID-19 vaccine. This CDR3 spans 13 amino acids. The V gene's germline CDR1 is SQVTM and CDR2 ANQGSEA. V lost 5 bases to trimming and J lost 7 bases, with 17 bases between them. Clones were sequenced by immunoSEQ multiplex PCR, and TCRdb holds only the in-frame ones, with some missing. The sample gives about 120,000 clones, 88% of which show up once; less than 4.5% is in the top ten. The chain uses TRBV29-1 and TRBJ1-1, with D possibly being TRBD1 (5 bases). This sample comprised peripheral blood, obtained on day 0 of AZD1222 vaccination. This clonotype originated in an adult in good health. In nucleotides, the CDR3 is TGCAGCGTTTCGGGGACCTCTCTAGGTGAAGCTTTCTTT. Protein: CSVSGTSLGEAFF.